The 20 T cell receptor beta chains reported below all come from one sample, sequenced in a study of blood T cells in healthy people across ages. Next came a second PCR, run for about 7 to 12 cycles, which used a sample-barcoded 5' primer along with a J-beta primer mix. Each CDR3 protein is one row after TCRdb ran MiXCR on the 5' RACE reads. Here the sample spans about 1.8 million distinct CDR3 sequences, around half being singletons. The material sequenced was blood. These TCRs come from a woman aged 40 to 50 in good health.

The chain is built from TRBV9 and TRBJ1-5; D gene ambiguous. This CDR3 contains 13 residues. Trimming shortened V by 10 bases and J by 0 bases, and 11 bases separated the two germline ends. Looked up from germline, CDR1 is SGDLS and CDR2 is YYNGEE. DNA of the CDR3: TGTGCCGAAACAGTGTTTAGCAATCAGCCCCAGCATTTT. It is translated as CAETVFSNQPQHF.

This clonotype was seen a few times. This sequence joins TRBV29-1 and TRBJ2-6, with 9 bases matching TRBD1. The germline V gene has CDR1 SQVTM and CDR2 ANQGSEA. CDR3 length equals 15 residues. Trimming cost V 7 bases and J 2 bases; bases outside gene matches: 6. CDR3: CSASDRGTGANVLTF. DNA of the CDR3: TGCAGCGCCTCGGACAGGGGAACTGGGGCCAACGTCCTGACTTTC. Complete variable domain (other parts from reference TRBV29-1 and TRBJ2-6): SAVISQKPSRDICQRGTSLTIQCQVDSQVTMMFWYRQQPGQSLTLIATANQGSEATYESGFVIDKFPISRPNLTFSTLTVSNMSPEDSSIYLCSASDRGTGANVLTFGAGSRLTVL.

The CDR3 reads CASSQLQGGNQPQHF. In DNA, the CDR3 is TGCGCCAGCAGCCAGTTACAGGGCGGCAATCAGCCCCAGCATTTT. The J gene is TRBJ1-5, the V gene TRBV4-1, with D possibly being TRBD1 (6 bases). This CDR3 has 15 amino acids. The V end was cut by 3 bases, the J end by 2 bases, with 11 bases between. Germline V gene sequence: CDR1 MGHRA, CDR2 YSYEKL.

This clonotype was recorded a few times. The chain is built from TRBV24-1 and TRBJ2-1; 7 bases agree with TRBD2. The CDR3 totals 16 residues. In germline, CDR1 is KGHDR, CDR2 SFDVKD. V lost 3 bases, J lost 5 bases, and 9 bases stayed unmatched. CDR3 protein: CATSDTRTGGDNEQFF. CDR3 DNA: TGTGCCACCAGTGATACCCGGACGGGGGGTGACAATGAGCAGTTCTTC.

There are a few counts of this clonotype. The V gene is TRBV6-1, the J gene TRBJ2-7; D possibly corresponds to TRBD2 (5 bases). Trimming pared 6 bases from V and 2 bases from J, leaving 14 bases between. This CDR3 is 14 amino acids long. CDR1 MNHNS and CDR2 SASEGT come from the germline V gene. CDR3 protein: CASRRGAETYEQYF. CDR3 in DNA: TGTGCCAGCAGACGGGGAGCGGAAACCTACGAGCAGTACTTC.

This clonotype appeared a few times. The chain employs TRBV5-1 and TRBJ2-1; possibly TRBD2 for D (5 bases). The CDR3 is 14 amino acids. V was cut by 5 bases and J by 0 bases, with 9 bases left in between. Germline V gives CDR1 SGHRS, CDR2 YFSETQ. CDR3 in DNA: TGCGCCAGCAGGGACTTCCGCTCCTACAATGAGCAGTTCTTC. Residues: CASRDFRSYNEQFF.

This clonotype was observed a few times. Written as DNA, the CDR3 is TGCAGCGTTGAGTCTGGGGCCGCGTACAATGAGCAGTTCTTC. Its protein product is CSVESGAAYNEQFF. The V and J genes are TRBV29-1 and TRBJ2-1, with D tentatively TRBD1 (5 bases). V was clipped by 3 bases and J by 4 bases, with 13 bases between them. Germline V CDR1 and CDR2: SQVTM, ANQGSEA. This CDR3 has 14 amino acids.

V gene TRBV20-1 combines with J gene TRBJ2-1; 10 bases fit TRBD2. The CDR3 contains 17 residues. Trimming removed 1 base from V and 2 bases from J; junction bases left unmatched: 8. Germline CDR1 and CDR2: DFQATT and SNEGSKA (reference sequence). The CDR3, as DNA: TGCAGTGCTAGAGTGGCTAGCGGGGGATTGACCTACAATGAGCAGTTCTTC. This encodes CSARVASGGLTYNEQFF.

This chain uses TRBV20-1 with TRBJ2-3, with D perhaps matching TRBD2 (5 bases). The CDR3 is 14 residues long. The germline CDR1 and CDR2 sequences are DFQATT and SNEGSKA (reference sequence). The V gene lost 6 bases and the J gene lost 5 bases, with 18 bases spanning the gap. The CDR3 coding sequence is TGCAGTGCGAGCCAGAGTTGGACTGGAGATACGCAGTATTTT. Amino acids: CSASQSWTGDTQYF.

J is TRBJ2-4 and V is TRBV20-1; D remains ambiguous. Per germline, CDR1 DFQATT and CDR2 SNEGSKA (reference sequence). V was shortened by 1 base and J by 0 bases, with 13 bases between the two germline ends. This CDR3 comprises 16 residues. For the CDR3, the DNA is TGCAGTGCTAGAGGTTCCCCCGGATTAGCCAAAAACATTCAGTACTTC. It specifies CSARGSPGLAKNIQYF.

The J gene is TRBJ1-6, the V gene TRBV14; D is perhaps TRBD1 (6 bases). V was shortened by 3 bases and J by 8 bases, with 11 bases between the two germline ends. Germline-derived CDR1 and CDR2 are SGHDN and FVKESK. There are 14 residues in the CDR3. The chain's CDR3 is CASSHGTRDSPLHF. The DNA for the CDR3 is TGTGCCAGCAGCCATGGGACAAGGGATTCACCCCTCCACTTT.

This clonotype was counted only a few times. The chain employs TRBV25-1 and TRBJ2-7, with 9 bases matching TRBD2. The CDR3 loop spans 19 amino acids. The germline V gene encodes CDR1 MGHDK and CDR2 SYGVNS. The J segment lost 7 bases and the V segment lost 3 bases, leaving 22 bases of the junction unmatched. This CDR3 is CASSESFATAGGRGNEQYF. CDR3 coding DNA: TGTGCCAGCAGTGAGTCGTTTGCGACAGCGGGGGGTCGTGGCAATGAGCAGTACTTC.

This chain connects TRBV4-1 to TRBJ1-2; D is uncertain. Between the trimmed V and J ends, which lost 0 bases and 5 bases, there was a span of 16 bases. In germline, CDR1 is MGHRA, CDR2 YSYEKL. The CDR3 is 16 amino acids. The CDR3 reads CASSQDLGLVAYGYTF. As DNA, the CDR3 is TGCGCCAGCAGCCAAGATTTGGGTTTGGTTGCTTATGGCTACACCTTC.

In this sample, this clonotype turned up once. The chain couples TRBV6-4 to TRBJ2-3; 7 bases agree with TRBD2. The CDR3 covers 15 residues. Losses at the gene ends were 11 bases for V and 1 base for J; bases not matched to a gene: 12. The V gene's germline CDR1 is MRHNA and CDR2 SNTAGT. For the CDR3, the DNA is TGTGCCGGCGCCCGGTCCGCGGGGGGCACAGATACGCAGTATTTT. The encoded protein is CAGARSAGGTDTQYF.

The V call is TRBV2, the J call TRBJ2-7, with TRBD1 matching over 9 bases. J was trimmed by 6 bases and V by 6 bases; bases with no gene match: 6. Germline V gene lookup returns CDR1 SNHLY and CDR2 FYNNEI. The CDR3 sequence is 13 residues long. The CDR3 bases are TGTGCCAGCAGGAGACAGGGGGTGGGCGAGCAGTACTTC. It codes for CASRRQGVGEQYF.

This clonotype was seen a handful of times. CDR3 residues: CASSLEVVGITDTQYF. CDR3 sequence (DNA): TGTGCCAGCAGCCTGGAAGTTGTGGGCATCACAGATACGCAGTATTTT. J is TRBJ2-3 and V is TRBV7-3; D not resolved. V was cut by 5 bases and J by 2 bases, with 17 bases left in between. The CDR3 has 16 residues. The germline gives CDR1 SGHTA, CDR2 FQGTGA. Complete variable domain (other parts from reference TRBV7-3 and TRBJ2-3): GAGVSQTPSNKVTEKGKYVELRCDPISGHTALYWYRQSLGQGPEFLIYFQGTGAADDSGLPNDRFFAVRPEGSVSTLKIQRTERGDSAVYLCASSLEVVGITDTQYFGPGTRLTVL.

The chain carries TRBV2 and TRBJ2-6, with D hard to call. Per germline, CDR1 SNHLY and CDR2 FYNNEI. This CDR3 contains 16 residues. Trimming shortened V by 8 bases and J by 0 bases, and 14 bases separated the two germline ends. CDR3 nucleotide sequence: TGTGCCAGCGGCCGGCGTAGGAACTCTGGGGCCAACGTCCTGACTTTC. As protein: CASGRRRNSGANVLTF.

The rearrangement uses TRBV3-1 and TRBJ1-5; 12 nucleotides agree with TRBD1. Losses at the gene ends were 4 bases for V and 6 bases for J; bases not matched to a gene: 1. This CDR3 is built from 14 residues. CDR1 and CDR2 from the germline V gene are LGHDT and YNNKEL (reference sequence). CDR3 sequence (DNA): TGTGCCAGCAGCCGGGACAGGGGGCTTCAGCCCCAGCATTTT. Translation gives CASSRDRGLQPQHF.

The chain is built from TRBV6-2 or TRBV6-3 and TRBJ1-5, with D unclear. The CDR3 has 17 amino acids. The V end lost 0 bases, the J end lost 3 bases, and 15 bases lay between the germline ends. Germline V gene data show CDR1 as MNHEY and CDR2 as SVGEGT. The CDR3 DNA follows: TGTGCCAGCAGTTACTCGGGAGCCGCCCGAAACAATCAGCCCCAGCATTTT. Encoded protein: CASSYSGAARNNQPQHF.

The V gene is TRBV11-2, the J gene TRBJ2-5; the match to TRBD2 covers 8 bases. CDR1 is SGHAT, CDR2 FQNNGV, per germline. The CDR3 has 16 amino acids. Trimming removed 4 bases from V and 2 bases from J; junction bases left unmatched: 9. CDR3 sequence reads: CASSSLRGGRQETQYF. The DNA for the CDR3 is TGTGCCAGCAGCTCCCTACGCGGGGGGAGACAAGAGACCCAGTACTTC. Variable domain in full (rest from reference TRBV11-2 and TRBJ2-5): EAGVAQSPRYKIIEKRQSVAFWCNPISGHATLYWYQQILGQGPKLLIQFQNNGVVDDSQLPKDRFSAERLKGVDSTLKIQPAKLEDSAVYLCASSSLRGGRQETQYFGPGTRLLVL.